The TCR beta chain described here comes from a study of cytomegalovirus exposure and HLA in healthy donors. Study-wide context: Tens of millions of unique TCRs, all from HLA-typed donors, were included in an early release of the data.

Germline-derived CDR1 and CDR2 are MNHNY and SVGAGI (reference sequence). The CDR3 is made up of 14 amino acids. Trimming pared 2 bases from V and 0 bases from J, leaving 7 bases between. The study, taken as a whole, reports: Later analysis demonstrated an association between a missense DCLRE1C variant and TCR beta V- and J-gene trimming.

This clone was seen a few times. Its cognate antigen is unknown. Healthy bone marrow donors made up the cohort. Primers included in the PCR were 60 Vbeta and 13 Jbeta primers. Method: immunoSEQ multiplex PCR; TCRdb's copy keeps in-frame clones and lacks some. The table lists about 130,000 clones, about 74% of them singletons. The sequence was obtained from a woman between 50 and 59 years old in good health and CMV-seropositive. Sample: PBMCs. V usage is TRBV6-6 and J usage is TRBJ1-1, with unresolved D. The CDR3 protein is CASSYPGVNTEAFF. In DNA, the CDR3 is TGTGCCAGCAGTTACCCGGGAGTGAACACTGAAGCTTTCTTT.